This T cell receptor (beta chain) is from a study of T cell changes during pregnancy in multiple sclerosis. The table came from immunoSEQ multiplex PCR; TCRdb's copy has only in-frame clones and leaves some out. Among roughly 99,000 clones listed, roughly 94% were seen once. This clone was found once. This TCR came from a female donor in good health, enrolled as a control in a pregnancy study. Source: peripheral blood, taken after pregnancy.

The CDR3 sequence is CASSAGPGGKTQYF. CDR3 coding DNA: TGTGCCAGCAGTGCCGGGCCCGGCGGGAAGACCCAGTACTTC. V and J are TRBV25-1 and TRBJ2-5; a weak D match, TRBD2 (6 bases). This CDR3 has 14 amino acids. CDR1 is MGHDK, CDR2 SYGVNS, per germline. The V end lost 4 bases, the J end lost 6 bases, and 15 bases lay between the germline ends. The whole variable domain, remainder taken from reference TRBV25-1 and TRBJ2-5, is EADIYQTPRYLVIGTGKKITLECSQTMGHDKMYWYQQDPGMELHLIHYSYGVNSTEKGDLSSESTVSRIRTEHFPLTLESARPSHTSQYLCASSAGPGGKTQYFGPGTRLLVL.